The subject of this entry is one T cell receptor beta chain. No antigen is known for it. Compared with germline, one end of the junction differs, possibly owing to a read error. The data originate from a study of cytotoxic CD8 clonotypes in ibrutinib-treated CLL. There are 12 residues in the CDR3. Germline CDR1 and CDR2: LGHNA and YNFKEQ. Overall study findings and caveats: At ibrutinib response, clonality increased, and at progression it declined back toward baseline. Private clonotypes, not public ones, expanded at ibrutinib response.

Deep sequencing aimed at 1 in 200,000 to 1 in 1 million T cells' resolution. Only in-frame clones appear in the TCRdb table, and some are missing; sequencing was by immunoSEQ multiplex PCR. The table shows under 200,000 clones, with roughly four fifths occurring only once. The chain uses TRBV4-2 and TRBJ1-2; D might be TRBD1 (6 bases). This clonotype was sampled from a human donor with chronic lymphocytic leukemia. The starting material was PBMCs, obtained after 12 months of ibrutinib treatment. The DNA of the CDR3 is TGTGCCAGCAGCCAGGACCGACAGGCGCCGACTTTC. Translated, it gives CASSQDRQAPTF.